This entry lists 7 T cell receptor beta chains sequenced from one sample in a study of blood T cell repertoires in COVID-19. Clones were sequenced by immunoSEQ multiplex PCR, and TCRdb holds only the in-frame ones, with some missing. This table has more than 65,000 clones, roughly nine tenths appearing once. The sample was peripheral blood. These TCRs come from a man aged 55-75 years with acute or convalescent COVID-19.

This chain uses TRBV7-9 with TRBJ2-7, with D possibly TRBD1 on 6 matching bases. Trimming took 6 bases from V and 3 from J, leaving 18 bases between them. This CDR3 has 15 residues. From germline, CDR1 is SEHNR and CDR2 FQNEAQ (reference sequence). This chain's CDR3 is CASSRDMGAGYEQYF. The CDR3 DNA reads TGTGCCAGCAGTCGCGATATGGGGGCAGGCTACGAGCAGTACTTC. The full variable domain, its missing parts supplied by reference TRBV7-9 and TRBJ2-7, is DTGVSQNPRHKITKRGQNVTFRCDPISEHNRLYWYRQTLGQGPEFLTYFQNEAQLEKSRLLSDRFSAERPKGSFSTLEIQRTEQGDSAMYLCASSRDMGAGYEQYFGPGTRLTVT.

The V and J genes are TRBV15 and TRBJ2-3; 8 positions match TRBD2. Germline loops: CDR1 LNHNV, CDR2 YYDKDF (reference sequence). Losses at the gene ends were 7 bases for V and 2 bases for J; bases not matched to a gene: 5. This CDR3 comprises 14 residues. CDR3 sequence (DNA): TGTGCCACCACACGGGGGGGAACCACAGATACGCAGTATTTT. Translation gives CATTRGGTTDTQYF.

The chain has TRBV6-2 or TRBV6-3 and TRBJ2-1; possibly TRBD2 for D (6 bases). CDR1 is MNHEY and CDR2 is SVGEGT in the germline V gene. Trimming pared 6 bases from V and 6 bases from J, leaving 18 bases between. The CDR3 is 15 residues long. The CDR3 nucleotides are TGTGCCAGCAGCCTCAGCGGGTTCCGTATCAATGAGCAGTTCTTC. It yields the protein CASSLSGFRINEQFF.

This clone appeared a single time. This chain uses TRBV14 with TRBJ2-5; D unclear. Germline V CDR1 and CDR2: SGHDN, FVKESK. V was trimmed by 3 bases and J by 2 bases, leaving 13 bases between them. CDR3 length equals 15 residues. The CDR3 nucleotides are TGTGCCAGCAGCCAGCCAGGAAAGTTACAAGAGACCCAGTACTTC. Its protein is CASSQPGKLQETQYF.

The chain is built from TRBV23-1 and TRBJ1-4; TRBD1 is a possible D gene (6 bases). TRBV23-1 is designated an ORF whose function remains uncertain. The CDR3 runs to 16 residues. V lost 6 bases and J 5 bases, leaving 19 bases between the germline ends. Here the CDR3 reads CASSPTRWTANEKLFF. The DNA for the CDR3 is TGCGCCAGCAGCCCAACGAGATGGACAGCCAATGAAAAACTGTTTTTT.

This sequence joins TRBV18 and TRBJ2-6, with 7 bases lining up with TRBD1. Germline trimming cut 6 bases from V and 1 base from J; bases unmatched to any gene: 3. Germline V gene sequence: CDR1 KGHSH, CDR2 LQKENI. This CDR3 comprises 15 residues. In DNA, the CDR3 is TGTGCCAGCTCGCTACAGGGGTCTGGGGCCAACGTCCTGACTTTC. Protein: CASSLQGSGANVLTF. The full variable domain, its missing parts supplied by reference TRBV18 and TRBJ2-6, is NAGVMQNPRHLVRRRGQEARLRCSPMKGHSHVYWYRQLPEEGLKFMVYLQKENIIDESGMPKERFSAEFPKEGPSILRIQQVVRGDSAAYFCASSLQGSGANVLTFGAGSRLTVL.

The rearrangement links TRBV12-3 or TRBV12-4 to TRBJ2-7; D may be TRBD2 (6 bases). This CDR3 has 13 amino acids. Trimming removed 4 bases from V and 3 bases from J, with 10 bases in between. The CDR3 loop is CASSSGVGYEQYF. CDR3 bases: TGTGCCAGCAGTTCGGGGGTGGGCTACGAGCAGTACTTC.